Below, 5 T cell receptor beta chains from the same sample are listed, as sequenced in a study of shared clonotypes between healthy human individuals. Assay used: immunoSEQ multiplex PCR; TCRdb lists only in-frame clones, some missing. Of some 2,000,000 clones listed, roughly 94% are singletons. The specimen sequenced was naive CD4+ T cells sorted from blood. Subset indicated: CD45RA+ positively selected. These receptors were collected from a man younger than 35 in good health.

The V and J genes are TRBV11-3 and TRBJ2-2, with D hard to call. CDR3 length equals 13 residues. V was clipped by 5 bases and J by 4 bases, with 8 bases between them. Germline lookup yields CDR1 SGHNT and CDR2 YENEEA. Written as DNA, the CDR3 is TGTGCCAGCAGCGCAGGCGGCACCGGGGAGCTGTTTTTT. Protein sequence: CASSAGGTGELFF.

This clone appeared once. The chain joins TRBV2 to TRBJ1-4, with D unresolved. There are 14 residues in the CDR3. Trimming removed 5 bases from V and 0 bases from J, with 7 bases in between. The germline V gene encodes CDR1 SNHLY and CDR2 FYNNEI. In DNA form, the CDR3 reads TGTGCCAGCAGTAGGGCAACAACTAATGAAAAACTGTTTTTT. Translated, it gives CASSRATTNEKLFF.

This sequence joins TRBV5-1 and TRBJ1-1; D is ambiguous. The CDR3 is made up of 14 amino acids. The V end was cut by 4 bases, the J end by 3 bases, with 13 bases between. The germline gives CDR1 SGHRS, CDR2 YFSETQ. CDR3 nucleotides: TGCGCCAGCAGCCCCTCTAGTTCATACACTGAAGCTTTCTTT. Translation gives CASSPSSSYTEAFF.

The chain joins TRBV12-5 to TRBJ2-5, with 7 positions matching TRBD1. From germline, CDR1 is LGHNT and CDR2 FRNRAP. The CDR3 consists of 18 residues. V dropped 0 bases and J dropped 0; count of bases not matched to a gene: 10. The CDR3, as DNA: TGTGCTAGTGGTTTGGTATTGTGGGACAGCGAGTACCAAGAGACCCAGTACTTC. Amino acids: CASGLVLWDSEYQETQYF.

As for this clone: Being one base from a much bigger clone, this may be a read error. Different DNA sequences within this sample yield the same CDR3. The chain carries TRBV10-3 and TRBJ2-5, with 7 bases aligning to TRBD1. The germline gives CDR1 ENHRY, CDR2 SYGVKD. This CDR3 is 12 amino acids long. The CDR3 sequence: CAIRQGEETQYF. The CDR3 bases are TGTGCCATTCGACAGGGCGAAGAGACCCAATACTTC.